The source of this T cell receptor (beta chain) is a study of blood T cell repertoires in COVID-19. The wider study: Acute and convalescent COVID-19 specimens originated in the United States, Italy and Spain. Sample material is recorded as cDNA or gDNA derived from T cells, B-cell-depleted T cells, or PBMCs.

Per the authors' pipeline: Scientists estimated how many nucleated cells there were by amplifying reference gene primers. The table came from immunoSEQ multiplex PCR; TCRdb's copy has only in-frame clones and leaves some out. D and trimming come from the DNA, and the V and J calls and clone size come from that table. This table holds around 260,000 clones, approximately 90% found once. Trimming took 3 bases from V and 3 from J, leaving 12 bases between them. This CDR3 contains 15 residues. Germline V gene lookup returns CDR1 MNHNS and CDR2 SASEGT. V gene TRBV6-1 combines with J gene TRBJ2-1; weak D call: TRBD1 (6 bases). The clonotype comes from a man aged 25 to 45 with acute or convalescent COVID-19. Source material: peripheral blood. The CDR3 sequence: CASSEIQGIYNEQFF. In DNA form, the CDR3 reads TGTGCCAGCAGTGAGATACAGGGCATCTACAATGAGCAGTTCTTC.